This T cell receptor (beta chain) was identified in a study of blood T cell repertoires in COVID-19. The V and J ends lost 1 base and 2 bases, in that order; junction bases with no gene match: 2. The CDR3 loop spans 16 amino acids. Germline loops: CDR1 SGHRS, CDR2 YFSETQ. TCRdb's table, derived via immunoSEQ multiplex PCR, lists solely in-frame clones and lacks some. The table includes approximately 65,000 clones, 65% to 85% detected once. J is TRBJ2-5 and V is TRBV5-1; 13 bases match TRBD2. This receptor was obtained from a woman aged 35 to 49 with acute COVID-19. Sequenced material: PBMCs or T cells enriched from blood (not recorded which). The CDR3 loop is CASSLQTSGGQETQYF. The CDR3 DNA follows: TGCGCCAGCAGCTTGCAGACTAGCGGGGGGCAAGAGACCCAGTACTTC.